The 10 T cell receptor beta chains listed next were all sequenced from one sample in a study of identical twins (dated by TCRdb to 2016 to 2018). The library was made by 5' RACE. TCRdb names Illumina HiSeq 2000 as the instrument used. Using fastp trimming at Q25 and MiXCR clonotype assembly, TCRdb reanalyzed the public sequencing data and kept in-frame beta chains. Rows merge per CDR3 protein into single entries with the most common DNA and genes. This sample is represented by about 890,000 distinct CDR3 sequences; roughly an eighth of them were singletons. The top ten hold around 1.5% of the sample. This same sample was also part of a study on yellow fever vaccine responses in identical twins.

The sequenced sample was PBMCs. The receptors derive from a woman under 30 in good health.

The chain joins TRBV10-3 to TRBJ2-7, with 8 bases fitting TRBD1. The CDR3 contains 14 residues. V dropped 6 bases and J dropped 4; count of bases not matched to a gene: 8. Germline loops: CDR1 ENHRY, CDR2 SYGVKD. For the CDR3, the DNA is TGTGCCATCAGCCCGGGACAGGAGGCTTACGAGCAGTACTTC. It specifies CAISPGQEAYEQYF.

This chain links TRBV2 with TRBJ2-2, with a possible D match to TRBD2 (6 bases). This CDR3 region has 15 residues. The ends were cut back, 4 bases at V and 3 bases at J, with 12 bases in the middle. Germline loops: CDR1 SNHLY, CDR2 FYNNEI. The CDR3 DNA is TGTGCCAGCAGTGTGGAGGGCCGCCACACCGGGGAGCTGTTTTTT. This encodes CASSVEGRHTGELFF.

This rearrangement joins TRBV9 to TRBJ2-7; TRBD2 agrees at 12 bases. Trimming at V came to 4 bases and at J to 4 bases, leaving 9 bases not matched to a gene. Germline-derived CDR1 and CDR2 are SGDLS and YYNGEE. This CDR3 is built from 16 residues. The CDR3 loop is CASSPGGLAGGYEQYF. DNA for the CDR3: TGTGCCAGCAGCCCCGGAGGGCTAGCGGGAGGGTACGAGCAGTACTTC.

This clonotype was seen more than once but under ten times. The V and J genes are TRBV18 and TRBJ2-7; no reliable D call. Germline CDR1 is KGHSH and CDR2 is LQKENI. The V end was cut by 3 bases, the J end by 6 bases, with 9 bases between. The CDR3 length is 12 residues. The CDR3, as DNA: TGTGCCAGCTCACCGGTGGAGCGCGAGCAGTACTTC. This sequence encodes CASSPVEREQYF.

This clonotype was detected many times. The V gene is TRBV24-1, the J gene TRBJ1-1, with D possibly matching TRBD1 (5 bases). Germline V gene data show CDR1 as KGHDR and CDR2 as SFDVKD. The CDR3 consists of 16 residues. V lost 4 bases and J lost 0, with 14 bases in between. CDR3: CATSDSRRQLNTEAFF. The CDR3 DNA follows: TGTGCCACCAGTGACTCCCGTCGACAGTTGAACACTGAAGCTTTCTTT.

In its sample, this clonotype was seen a few times. This rearrangement joins TRBV18 to TRBJ1-2; D is ambiguous. CDR1 is KGHSH, CDR2 LQKENI, per germline. With 4 bases removed from V and 7 bases from J, the gap between germline ends came to 7 bases. This CDR3 is 11 amino acids long. CDR3 loop: CASSQGSGYTF. For the CDR3, the DNA is TGTGCCAGCTCACAGGGATCTGGCTACACCTTC.

This rearrangement joins TRBV12-3 or TRBV12-4 to TRBJ1-4, with TRBD1 as a possible D gene (5 bases). Trimming shortened V by 5 bases and J by 8 bases, and 18 bases separated the two germline ends. This CDR3 comprises 15 residues. In DNA, the CDR3 is TGTGCCAGCAGTGCCAGGACACCGGTCGGGGAAAAACTGTTTTTT. Protein sequence: CASSARTPVGEKLFF.

This clonotype showed up many times. DNA for the CDR3: TGTGCCACCAGTCGCCTCACTAGCACAGATACGCAGTATTTT. Its protein product is CATSRLTSTDTQYF. The chain employs TRBV15 and TRBJ2-3; D is unclear. V lost 6 bases to trimming and J lost 0 bases, with 10 bases between them. The CDR3 length is 14 residues. Germline V lookup: CDR1 LNHNV, CDR2 YYDKDF (reference sequence). The full variable domain, its missing parts supplied by reference TRBV15 and TRBJ2-3, is DAMVIQNPRYQVTQFGKPVTLSCSQTLNHNVMYWYQQKSSQAPKLLFHYYDKDFNNEADTPDNFQSRRPNTSFCFLDIRSPGLGDTAMYLCATSRLTSTDTQYFGPGTRLTVL.

This clonotype was observed a few times. This chain uses TRBV5-8 with TRBJ2-2; 9 positions agree with TRBD1. The J segment lost 3 bases and the V segment lost 2 bases, leaving 5 bases of the junction unmatched. This CDR3 has 16 amino acids. Germline values: CDR1 SGHTS, CDR2 YDEGEE. DNA for the CDR3: TGTGCCAGCAGCTTTGGGACAGGGTCGGACACCGGGGAGCTGTTTTTT. Its translation is CASSFGTGSDTGELFF. Using reference TRBV5-8 and TRBJ2-2 for the parts outside the CDR3, the full variable domain is EAGVTQSPTHLIKTRGQQATLRCSPISGHTSVYWYQQALGLGLQFLLWYDEGEERNRGNFPPRFSGRQFPNYSSELNVNALELEDSALYLCASSFGTGSDTGELFFGEGSRLTVL.

In this sample, this clonotype turned up a few times. Mismatch with germline at one junction end may stem from a read error. The J gene is TRBJ2-1, the V gene TRBV24-1; tentative D call: TRBD2 (6 bases). This CDR3 is built from 16 residues. Germline-derived CDR1 and CDR2 are KGHDR and SFDVKD. This chain's CDR3 is CATSAFPGRGNNEQFF. CDR3 sequence (DNA): TGTGCCACCAGTGCCTTCCCGGGACGGGGGAACAATGAGCAGTTCTTT.